A selection of T cell receptor beta chains follows, all from one sample in a study of T cell responses to AZD1222 COVID-19 vaccine. Repertoires were generated with immunoSEQ multiplex PCR, while TCRdb's copy carries only in-frame clones and drops some. The sample lists about 180,000 clones, 90% seen once, with approximately 1.6% in the top ten. The sequencing here drew on peripheral blood, taken on day 0 of AZD1222 vaccination. These receptors all come from an adult in good health. Both conserved end residues are part of each CDR3. D genes are given only for firm matches. Only part of the rows carry a size: once, few, many, or a class if the clone is expanded.

d_gene	j_gene	abundance	v_gene	CDR3nt	CDR3aa
NA	TRBJ1-6	once	TRBV30	TGTGCCTGGGGCGGACAGATCGCTTCACCCCTCCACTTT	CAWGGQIASPLHF
TRBD2	TRBJ2-1	NA	TRBV19	TGTGCCAGTAGTGGACTAGCGGGGATCTCCTACAATGAGCAGTTCTTC	CASSGLAGISYNEQFF
NA	TRBJ1-1	NA	TRBV6-5	TGTGCCAGCAGTTACTCGAACCGGGGCACTGAAGCTTTCTTT	CASSYSNRGTEAFF
NA	TRBJ1-2	NA	TRBV7-9	TGTGCCAGCAGCCATAGGGAGAGTCCCTATGGCTACACCTTC	CASSHRESPYGYTF
NA	TRBJ2-5	NA	TRBV10-3	TGTGCCATCAGTGAGACAGGGACCCAAGAGACCCAGTACTTC	CAISETGTQETQYF
NA	TRBJ1-5	once	TRBV7-2	TGTGCCAGCAGCACCGGGTCGACGGGGATTCAGCCCCAGCATTTT	CASSTGSTGIQPQHF
TRBD1	TRBJ1-2	once	TRBV24-1	TGTGCCACCAGTGATGCTGACAGGGGATATGGCTACACCTTC	CATSDADRGYGYTF
NA	TRBJ1-6	NA	TRBV28	TGTGCCAGCTTCCCGCCGGGCTCACCCCTCCACTTT	CASFPPGSPLHF
NA	TRBJ1-1	NA	TRBV4-3	TGCGCCAGCAGCCAACCCTCACAGGGGAACACTGAAGCTTTCTTT	CASSQPSQGNTEAFF
NA	TRBJ1-6	NA	TRBV4-1	TGCGCCAGCAGCCATATTCTCGGGGATTTCACCCTCCACTTT	CASSHILGDFTLHF
TRBD1	TRBJ2-3	NA	TRBV7-9	TGTGCCAGCAGCTTAGATGCAGGGGGTCATGATACGCAGTATTTT	CASSLDAGGHDTQYF
NA	TRBJ2-5	NA	TRBV6-5	TGTGCCAGCAGAAAGGACACACAAGAGACCCAGTACTTC	CASRKDTQETQYF
NA	TRBJ1-2	NA	TRBV2	TGTGCCAGCAGTCCAGGGATCTATGGCTACACCTTC	CASSPGIYGYTF